This TCR beta chain was sequenced for a study of T cell responses to AZD1222 COVID-19 vaccine. Study findings and constraints: Females outnumbered males among donors, who were mostly white British; clonal diversity was possibly underestimated.

Method: immunoSEQ multiplex PCR; TCRdb's copy keeps in-frame clones and lacks some. The data hold over 85,000 clones, with nearly 90% observed a single time. As regards this clone: Its cognate antigen is unknown.

This receptor was identified in an adult in good health. The source was peripheral blood, collected on day 0 of AZD1222 vaccination.

CDR3 residues: CASTGTGGNSPLHF. The CDR3 nucleotides read TGTGCCAGTACTGGGACAGGTGGTAATTCACCCCTCCACTTT. The V and J genes are TRBV19 and TRBJ1-6; the match to TRBD1 covers 8 bases. The CDR3 covers 14 residues. V was pared by 7 bases and J by 6 bases, with 5 bases of the junction left unmatched. The germline CDR1 and CDR2 sequences are LNHDA and SQIVND (reference sequence).